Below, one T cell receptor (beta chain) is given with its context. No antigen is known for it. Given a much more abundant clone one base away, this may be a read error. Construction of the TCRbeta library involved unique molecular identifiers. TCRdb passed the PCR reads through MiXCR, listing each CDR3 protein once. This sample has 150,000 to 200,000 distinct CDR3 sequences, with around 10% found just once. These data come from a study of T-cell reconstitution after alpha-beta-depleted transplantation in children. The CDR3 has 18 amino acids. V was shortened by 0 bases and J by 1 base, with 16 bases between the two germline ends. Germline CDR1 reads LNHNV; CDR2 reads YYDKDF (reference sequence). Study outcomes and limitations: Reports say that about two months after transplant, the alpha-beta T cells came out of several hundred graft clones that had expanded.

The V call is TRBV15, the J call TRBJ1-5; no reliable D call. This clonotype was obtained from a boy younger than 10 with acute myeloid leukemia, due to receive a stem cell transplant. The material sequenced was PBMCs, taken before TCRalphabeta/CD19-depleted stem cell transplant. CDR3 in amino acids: CATSRDPSRKRSNQPQHF. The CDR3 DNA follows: TGTGCCACCAGCAGAGATCCCTCCCGGAAGAGGAGCAATCAGCCCCAGCATTTT.